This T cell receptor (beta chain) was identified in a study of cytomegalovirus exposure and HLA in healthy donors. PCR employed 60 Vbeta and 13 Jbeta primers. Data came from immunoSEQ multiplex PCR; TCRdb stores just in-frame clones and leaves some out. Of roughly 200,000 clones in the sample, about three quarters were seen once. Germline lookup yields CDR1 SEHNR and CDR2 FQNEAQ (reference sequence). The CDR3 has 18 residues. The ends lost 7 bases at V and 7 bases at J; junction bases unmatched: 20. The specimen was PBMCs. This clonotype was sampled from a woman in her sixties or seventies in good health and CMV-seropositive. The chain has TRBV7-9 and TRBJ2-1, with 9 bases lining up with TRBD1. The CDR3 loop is CASTSPGTGLGSVNEQFF. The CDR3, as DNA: TGTGCCAGCACCTCGCCCGGGACAGGGTTAGGATCCGTGAATGAGCAGTTCTTC.